The 2 T cell receptor beta chains listed next were all sequenced from one sample in a study of vaccination and CD4 T cells after COVID-19. Cultured CD4+ T-cell DNA underwent Oncomine TCR Beta short-read sequencing. TCRdb re-called the PCR reads with MiXCR, one entry per CDR3 protein. This table has 15,000 to 20,000 distinct CDR3 sequences, 51% appearing once. The treatment here: 10-day PBMC culture with coronavirus spike peptide pools or control peptides (ViraFEST assay). Their antigen targets remain unknown. The material was CD4+ T cells from blood, cultured in vitro, obtained before SARS-CoV-2 vaccination. The receptors were sampled from a human donor who had recovered from COVID-19.

This clonotype was seen a handful of times. The rearrangement links TRBV24-1 to TRBJ2-1; TRBD1 might be the D (6 bases). The CDR3 spans 15 residues. Trimming shortened V by 5 bases and J by 5 bases, and 15 bases separated the two germline ends. In germline, CDR1 is KGHDR, CDR2 SFDVKD. Written as DNA, the CDR3 is TGTGCCACCAGTGTACAGGGACACTTCAACAATGAGCAGTTCTTC. Its translation is CATSVQGHFNNEQFF.

The CDR3, as DNA: TGTGCCAGCAAAACAACCCCATCTGGTGGCTACACCTTC. It is translated as CASKTTPSGGYTF. This chain uses TRBV28 with TRBJ1-2; D gene uncertain. Between the trimmed V and J ends, which lost 7 bases and 7 bases, there was a span of 16 bases. CDR3 length: 13 amino acids. The V gene's germline CDR1 is MDHEN and CDR2 SYDVKM.